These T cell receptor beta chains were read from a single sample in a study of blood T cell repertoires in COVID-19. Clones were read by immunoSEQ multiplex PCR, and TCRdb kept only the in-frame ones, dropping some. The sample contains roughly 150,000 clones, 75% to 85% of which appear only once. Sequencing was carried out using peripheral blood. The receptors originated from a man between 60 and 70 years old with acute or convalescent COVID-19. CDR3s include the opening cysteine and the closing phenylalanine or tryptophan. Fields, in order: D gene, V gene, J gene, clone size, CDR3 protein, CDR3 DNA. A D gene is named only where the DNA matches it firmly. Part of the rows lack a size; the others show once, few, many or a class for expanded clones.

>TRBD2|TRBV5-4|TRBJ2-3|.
CASSPTSGSSDTQYF
TGTGCCAGCAGCCCCACTAGCGGGAGTTCAGATACGCAGTATTTT
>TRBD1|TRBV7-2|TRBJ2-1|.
CASSLWQGAGNEQFF
TGTGCCAGCAGCTTATGGCAGGGGGCAGGCAATGAGCAGTTCTTC
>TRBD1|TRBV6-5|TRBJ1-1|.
CASSYKTGVTEAFF
TGTGCCAGCAGTTACAAGACAGGGGTTACTGAAGCTTTCTTT
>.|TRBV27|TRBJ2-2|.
CASSFSGMGTGELFF
TGTGCCAGCAGTTTTTCAGGGATGGGCACCGGGGAGCTGTTTTTT
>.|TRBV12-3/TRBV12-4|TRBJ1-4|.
CASSQNNEKLFF
TGTGCCAGCAGCCAGAATAATGAAAAACTGTTTTTT
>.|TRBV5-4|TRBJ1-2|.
CASIRSDRPHYGYTF
TGTGCCAGCATCCGCTCTGACAGGCCTCACTATGGCTACACCTTC
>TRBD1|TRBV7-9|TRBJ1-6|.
CASSPGTGGLSLHF
TGTGCCAGCAGCCCCGGGACAGGGGGACTCTCCCTCCACTTT
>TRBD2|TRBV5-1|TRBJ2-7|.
CASSSGSGGNYEQYF
TGCGCCAGCAGCTCTGGTAGCGGGGGGAACTACGAGCAGTACTTC
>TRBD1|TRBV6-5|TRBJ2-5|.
CASRPGQQETQYF
TGTGCCAGCAGACCGGGACAGCAAGAGACCCAGTACTTC
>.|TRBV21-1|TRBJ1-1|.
CASTRIQGRAMNTEAFF
TGTGCCAGCACCCGAATACAGGGTAGAGCGATGAACACTGAAGCTTTCTTT
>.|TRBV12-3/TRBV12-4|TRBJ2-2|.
CASSLKETELFF
TGTGCCAGCAGTTTAAAGGAGACGGAGCTGTTTTTT
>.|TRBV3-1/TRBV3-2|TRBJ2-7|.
CASSQGTDSYEQYF
TGTGCCAGCAGCCAAGGGACAGACTCCTACGAGCAGTACTTC
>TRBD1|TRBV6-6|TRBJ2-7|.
CASSYPGQGSYEQYF
TGTGCCAGCAGTTACCCGGGACAGGGATCGTACGAGCAGTACTTC
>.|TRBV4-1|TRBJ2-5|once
CASSQARGPGLGTQYF
TGCGCCAGCAGCCAAGCTCGAGGACCGGGATTGGGGACCCAGTACTTC
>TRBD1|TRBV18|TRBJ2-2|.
CASSRLSRDRANTGELFF
TGTGCCAGCTCACGACTATCCCGGGACAGGGCGAACACCGGGGAGCTGTTTTTT
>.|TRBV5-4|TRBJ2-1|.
CASSLERGDNEQFF
TGTGCCAGCAGCTTGGAAAGGGGTGACAATGAGCAGTTCTTC
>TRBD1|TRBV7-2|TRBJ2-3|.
CASSPDRATDTQYF
TGTGCCAGCAGCCCCGACAGGGCCACAGATACGCAGTATTTT
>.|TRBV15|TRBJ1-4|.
CATSRVGGVNEKLFF
TGTGCCACCAGCAGAGTGGGGGGTGTTAATGAAAAACTGTTTTTT
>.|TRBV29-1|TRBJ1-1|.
CSVGAGRDTEAFF
TGCAGCGTCGGGGCGGGGAGAGACACTGAAGCTTTCTTT
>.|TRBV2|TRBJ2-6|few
CASRDNSGANVLTF
TGTGCCAGCAGAGACAACTCTGGGGCCAACGTCCTGACTTTC
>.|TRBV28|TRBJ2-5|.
CASSFPGLQGETQYF
TGTGCCAGCAGTTTCCCGGGCCTTCAGGGGGAGACCCAGTACTTC
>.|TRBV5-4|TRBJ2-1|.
CASSLQGHNEQFF
TGTGCCAGCAGCTTACAGGGCCACAATGAGCAGTTCTTC
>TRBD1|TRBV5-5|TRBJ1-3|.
CASRATGGSGNTIYF
TGTGCCAGCAGAGCTACAGGGGGCTCTGGAAACACCATATATTTT
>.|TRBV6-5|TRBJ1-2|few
CAAFPVLLAGGGYTF
TGTGCCGCCTTCCCCGTCCTTCTGGCAGGTGGGGGCTACACCTTC
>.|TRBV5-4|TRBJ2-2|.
CASSPLGQTTGELFF
TGTGCCAGCAGCCCGCTCGGACAGACCACCGGGGAGCTGTTTTTT
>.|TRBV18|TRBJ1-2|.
CASSPPDRPNYGYTF
TGTGCCAGCTCACCTCCCGACAGGCCAAACTATGGCTACACCTTC
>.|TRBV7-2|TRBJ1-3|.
CASSLIGSSSGNTIYF
TGTGCCAGCAGCTTGATCGGTAGCAGCTCTGGAAACACCATATATTTT
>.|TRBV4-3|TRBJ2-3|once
CASSQGKSGSTDTQYF
TGCGCCAGCAGCCAAGGGAAGAGCGGGAGCACAGATACGCAGTATTTT
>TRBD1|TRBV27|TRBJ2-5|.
CASSLEGTEPFQETQYF
TGTGCCAGCAGTTTAGAGGGGACAGAACCTTTCCAAGAGACCCAGTACTTC